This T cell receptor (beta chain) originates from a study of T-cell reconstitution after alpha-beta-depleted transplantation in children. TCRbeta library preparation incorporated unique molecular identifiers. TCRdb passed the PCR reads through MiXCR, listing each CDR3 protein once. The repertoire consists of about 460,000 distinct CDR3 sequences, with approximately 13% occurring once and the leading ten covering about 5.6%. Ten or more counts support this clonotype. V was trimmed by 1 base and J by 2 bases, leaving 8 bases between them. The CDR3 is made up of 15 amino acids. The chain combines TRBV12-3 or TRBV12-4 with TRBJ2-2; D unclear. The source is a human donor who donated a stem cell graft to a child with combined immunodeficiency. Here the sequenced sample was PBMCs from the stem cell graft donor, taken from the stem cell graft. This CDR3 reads CASSLDRTNTGELFF. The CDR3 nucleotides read TGTGCCAGCAGTTTAGACAGAACAAACACCGGGGAGCTGTTTTTT.